Listed below are T cell receptor beta chains from one sample, sequenced in a study of early T cells in non-severe SARS-CoV-2 infection. Via MiXCR, TCRdb re-called the 5' RACE reads, giving one row per CDR3 protein. This table holds over 50,000 distinct CDR3 sequences, about 8% found once. Sample: whole blood, taken at baseline. These receptors all come from an adult who was a healthcare worker with PCR-confirmed SARS-CoV-2 infection or an uninfected control (not recorded which). The CDR3 runs from the conserved cysteine through the conserved F or W. Each record gives: clone size, J gene, V gene, D gene, CDR3 protein, CDR3 DNA. The D gene is left open where the match is weak. Some rows have no size entry. The others give once, few or many, or a class for an expanded clone.

>many|TRBJ2-3|TRBV5-1|-
CASSLGGRSTQYF
TGCGCCAGCAGCTTAGGAGGGAGATCTACGCAGTATTTT
>-|TRBJ2-1|TRBV6-2/TRBV6-3|-
CASSYGIRTSGNEQFF
TGTGCCAGCAGTTACGGGATCCGGACAAGCGGCAATGAGCAGTTCTTC
>-|TRBJ2-1|TRBV25-1|TRBD2
CASSESAAGGFNEQFF
TGTGCCAGCAGTGAATCTGCGGCGGGAGGTTTCAATGAGCAGTTCTTC
>few|TRBJ2-7|TRBV25-1|-
CASSDLSYEQYF
TGTGCCAGCAGTGATTTATCCTACGAGCAGTACTTC
>few|TRBJ2-1|TRBV9|TRBD2
CASSVGEGLNEQFF
TGTGCCAGCAGCGTAGGGGAGGGCCTCAATGAGCAGTTCTTC
>few|TRBJ2-7|TRBV28|TRBD2
CASSGSAAGGSYEQYF
TGTGCCAGCAGTGGCAGCGCAGCGGGAGGTTCCTACGAGCAGTACTTC
>medium-sized|TRBJ2-7|TRBV20-1|TRBD2
CSASFLAGGPITYEQYF
TGCAGTGCTAGTTTCCTAGCGGGAGGCCCTATTACCTACGAGCAGTACTTC
>few|TRBJ2-4|TRBV29-1|-
CSVDWGNIQYF
TGCAGCGTTGATTGGGGGAACATTCAGTACTTC
>-|TRBJ2-3|TRBV9|-
CASSVVTDTQYF
TGTGCCAGCAGCGTAGTGACGGATACGCAGTATTTT
>once|TRBJ2-1|TRBV6-5|-
CASSYSRGRDEQFF
TGTGCCAGCAGTTACTCGCGGGGACGGGATGAGCAGTTCTTC
>many|TRBJ2-7|TRBV6-2/TRBV6-3|TRBD2
CASSYPFGTSSYEQYF
TGTGCCAGCAGTTACCCTTTTGGGACTAGCTCCTACGAGCAGTACTTC
>few|TRBJ2-4|TRBV20-1|-
CSATGTTTKNIQYF
TGCAGTGCGACCGGGACAACGACCAAAAACATTCAGTACTTC
>many|TRBJ2-5|TRBV7-9|-
CASSFGIGAQETQYF
TGTGCCAGCAGCTTCGGAATCGGGGCCCAAGAGACCCAGTACTTC
>many|TRBJ2-5|TRBV7-2|TRBD1
CASSSDRVYETQYF
TGTGCCAGCAGCTCGGACAGGGTTTATGAGACCCAGTACTTC
>-|TRBJ2-1|TRBV6-1|TRBD1
CASSEKELGTGYNEQFF
TGTGCCAGCAGTGAAAAGGAATTAGGGACAGGATACAATGAGCAGTTCTTC
>-|TRBJ1-1|TRBV11-2|-
CASSRVSGGTEAFF
TGTGCCAGCAGCAGGGTCTCTGGAGGCACTGAAGCTTTCTTT
>many|TRBJ2-7|TRBV30|-
CAWSPIAVHSYEQYF
TGTGCCTGGAGCCCTATAGCGGTACACTCCTACGAGCAGTACTTC